These 31 T cell receptor beta chains were sequenced from one sample in a study of blood T cell repertoires in COVID-19. The assay was immunoSEQ multiplex PCR, and TCRdb's table has in-frame clones only and misses some. The sample shows 100,000 to 150,000 clones, under 85% of them seen only once. Sequenced sample: peripheral blood. The receptors originated from a man aged 40-49 years with active or convalescent COVID-19.

V gene TRBV6-1 combines with J gene TRBJ2-2; 10 positions agree with TRBD2. This CDR3 has 17 residues. Trimming removed 4 bases from V and 1 base from J; junction bases left unmatched: 6. Germline V gene data show CDR1 as MNHNS and CDR2 as SASEGT. The CDR3 spells CASSGQRGGWNTGELFF. The CDR3 DNA reads as TGTGCCAGCAGTGGGCAGCGGGGGGGCTGGAACACCGGGGAGCTGTTTTTT.

This chain joins TRBV6-5 and TRBJ1-6; 8 nucleotides match TRBD1. With 10 bases clipped from V and 9 bases from J, the junction kept 8 bases outside the gene matches. In germline, CDR1 is MNHEY, CDR2 SVGAGI. The CDR3 consists of 13 residues. CDR3 protein: CATLDRASSPLHF. CDR3 sequence (DNA): TGTGCCACTCTGGACAGGGCAAGTTCACCCCTCCACTTT.

The CDR3 DNA sequence: TGTGCCAGCAGCTTGGAAGGGGTTACAGATACGCAGTATTTT. Its translation is CASSLEGVTDTQYF. The V gene is TRBV5-4, the J gene TRBJ2-3; a possible D gene is TRBD1 (5 bases). V lost 0 bases and J lost 3, with 8 bases in between. This CDR3 region has 14 residues. Germline V gene data show CDR1 as SGHNT and CDR2 as YYREEE (reference sequence).

V gene TRBV6-2 or TRBV6-3 combines with J gene TRBJ1-2, with 7 positions matching TRBD1. CDR1 and CDR2 from the germline V gene are MNHEY and SVGEGT. J gave up 2 bases and V 6 bases, and 6 bases lay outside the gene matches. The CDR3 has 14 amino acids. CDR3 nucleotide sequence: TGTGCCAGCAGCACAGGGGCAGGGAACTATGGCTACACCTTC. Translated: CASSTGAGNYGYTF.

This chain uses TRBV5-4 with TRBJ1-2, with 7 bases lining up with TRBD1. The germline gives CDR1 SGHNT, CDR2 YYREEE (reference sequence). This CDR3 region has 14 residues. V shed 4 bases, J shed 1 base, and the junction held 4 bases outside the gene matches. Here the CDR3 reads CASSLGQINYGYTF. The CDR3 DNA reads as TGTGCCAGCAGCCTGGGACAGATTAACTATGGCTACACCTTC.

This clone was found once. This chain uses TRBV13 with TRBJ2-7; 8 nucleotides match TRBD1. Per germline, CDR1 PRHDT and CDR2 FYEKMQ (reference sequence). The V gene end was trimmed by 5 bases and the J gene end by 3 bases; junction bases not matched to a gene: 6. The CDR3 totals 14 residues. CDR3 in amino acids: CASSIGQGDYEQYF. The CDR3 DNA is TGTGCCAGCAGCATCGGACAGGGAGACTACGAGCAGTACTTC.

This clone appeared a single time. The rearrangement uses TRBV9 and TRBJ2-7; 7 bases are a match to TRBD1. The CDR3 runs 13 residues. The J segment lost 4 bases and the V segment lost 4 bases, leaving 5 bases of the junction unmatched. Germline-derived CDR1 and CDR2 are SGDLS and YYNGEE. The CDR3 DNA is TGTGCCAGCAGCCGGACAGGTCTTTACGAGCAGTACTTC. Its protein is CASSRTGLYEQYF.

The chain links TRBV5-4 to TRBJ1-3; the D gene is possibly TRBD1 (5 bases). CDR3 length equals 16 residues. Trimming left V 0 bases short and J 3 bases short, with 13 bases between. CDR1 and CDR2 (germline): SGHNT, YYREEE (reference sequence). Here the CDR3 DNA reads TGTGCCAGCAGCTTGGCTGCGGGGGGACTTGGAAACACCATATATTTT. Translating gives CASSLAAGGLGNTIYF.

The chain is built from TRBV7-3 and TRBJ1-1; 9 bases match TRBD1. The V gene's germline CDR1 is SGHTA and CDR2 FQGTGA. V trimming: 1 base; J trimming: 3 bases; junction bases outside the gene matches: 9. The CDR3 spans 17 residues. This CDR3 reads CASSLKPGQGLYTEAFF. CDR3 nucleotides: TGTGCCAGCAGCTTAAAACCCGGACAGGGGCTGTACACTGAAGCTTTCTTT.

In its sample, this clone was seen once. This chain joins TRBV2 and TRBJ2-6; TRBD1 agrees at 7 bases. This CDR3 spans 15 amino acids. V was pared by 7 bases and J by 2 bases, with 5 bases of the junction left unmatched. Germline CDR1 is SNHLY and CDR2 is FYNNEI. CDR3 protein: CASTLQGAGANVLTF. For the CDR3, the DNA is TGTGCCAGCACCCTTCAGGGGGCTGGGGCCAACGTCCTGACTTTC.

The chain links TRBV18 to TRBJ2-3, with 11 bases matching TRBD2. Per germline, CDR1 KGHSH and CDR2 LQKENI. The junction had 5 bases not matched to a gene; V was cut back by 2 bases and J by 4 bases. The CDR3 is 16 amino acids. The CDR3 here is CASSPIAGGRPDTQYF. Here the CDR3 DNA reads TGTGCCAGCTCACCAATAGCGGGGGGGCGTCCAGATACGCAGTATTTT.

This clone has more than one count but fewer than ten. V and J are TRBV25-1 and TRBJ2-7, with a possible D match to TRBD1 (6 bases). V lost 2 bases and J 2 bases, leaving 13 bases between the germline ends. Germline V gene sequence: CDR1 MGHDK, CDR2 SYGVNS. This CDR3 has 15 amino acids. In nucleotides, the CDR3 is TGTGCCAGCAGTGAAAGTTGGGACACTACCTACGAGCAGTACTTC. It translates to CASSESWDTTYEQYF.

The rearrangement uses TRBV6-2 or TRBV6-3 and TRBJ2-5, with D perhaps matching TRBD1 (6 bases). This CDR3 region has 15 residues. CDR1 is MNHEY, CDR2 SVGEGT, per germline. V was trimmed by 2 bases and J by 5 bases, leaving 15 bases between them. This CDR3 is CASSYPRLGHETQYF. The CDR3 coding sequence is TGTGCCAGCAGTTACCCACGACTGGGACACGAGACCCAGTACTTC.

V is TRBV4-2 and J is TRBJ2-5, with D unclear. CDR1 and CDR2 from the germline V gene are LGHNA and YNFKEQ. The V end was cut by 0 bases, the J end by 5 bases, with 10 bases between. The CDR3 sequence is 14 residues long. CDR3 region: CASSQELLTETQYF. CDR3 sequence (DNA): TGTGCCAGCAGCCAAGAGTTGTTAACTGAGACCCAGTACTTC.

The rearrangement links TRBV6-5 to TRBJ2-3; TRBD1 matches at 11 bases. The CDR3 is made up of 16 amino acids. Looked up from germline, CDR1 is MNHEY and CDR2 is SVGAGI. Trimming at V came to 2 bases and at J to 6 bases, leaving 7 bases not matched to a gene. In nucleotides, the CDR3 is TGTGCCAGCAGTTACGGGACAGGGGGGAGTGGGGATACGCAGTATTTT. It yields the protein CASSYGTGGSGDTQYF.

This chain uses TRBV5-1 with TRBJ2-1; 9 bases are a match to TRBD1. J lost 6 bases, V lost 7 bases, and 11 bases had no gene match. Per germline, CDR1 SGHRS and CDR2 YFSETQ. This CDR3 spans 15 amino acids. CDR3 sequence reads: CASCPGTGPSNEQFF. As DNA, the CDR3 is TGCGCCAGCTGCCCCGGGACAGGGCCCTCCAATGAGCAGTTCTTC.

The chain employs TRBV7-3 and TRBJ2-3, with a weak D call TRBD2 (6 bases). Trimming removed 8 bases from V and 7 bases from J, with 19 bases in between. The CDR3 has 14 residues. Germline CDR1 SGHTA, CDR2 FQGTGA. CDR3 in DNA: TGTGCCAGCGGTGGGGGAGGTCGGGCCAATACGCAGTATTTT. Translated, it gives CASGGGGRANTQYF.

This clone appeared a single time. The chain is built from TRBV30 and TRBJ2-3, with 8 bases identical to TRBD2. The CDR3 totals 18 residues. Germline V gene sequence: CDR1 GTSNPN, CDR2 SVGIG (reference sequence). V lost 8 bases to trimming and J lost 3 bases; unmatched junction nucleotides: 22. CDR3 in amino acids: CAGSRMPSGGRGTDTQYF. CDR3 DNA sequence: TGTGCCGGCTCCCGTATGCCCAGCGGGGGCCGGGGGACAGATACGCAGTATTTT. The whole variable domain, remainder taken from reference TRBV30 and TRBJ2-3, is SQTIHQWPATLVQPVGSPLSLECTVEGTSNPNLYWYRQAAGRGLQLLFYSVGIGQISSEVPQNLSASRPQDRQFILSSKKLLLSDSGFYLCAGSRMPSGGRGTDTQYFGPGTRLTVL.

The rearrangement joins TRBV3-1 (or the pseudogene TRBV3-2) to TRBJ1-6; D is perhaps TRBD1 (6 bases). Germline V gene lookup returns CDR1 LGHDT and CDR2 YNNKEL (reference sequence). The CDR3 is 12 amino acids. V was pared by 6 bases and J by 9 bases, with 9 bases between. CDR3 in DNA: TGTGCCAGCAGTCGAGGGGGTTCACCCCTCCACTTT. Translated, it gives CASSRGGSPLHF.

The J gene is TRBJ1-6, the V gene TRBV6-1, with D perhaps matching TRBD1 (6 bases). Trimming stripped 2 bases from V and 10 bases from J, with 15 bases between. The germline CDR1 and CDR2 sequences are MNHNS and SASEGT. This CDR3 has 15 amino acids. Here the CDR3 reads CASSETKPGGSPLHF. The DNA for the CDR3 is TGTGCCAGCAGTGAAACCAAACCTGGGGGCTCACCCCTCCACTTT.

This sequence joins TRBV4-2 and TRBJ2-1, with 9 bases matching TRBD2. V lost 4 bases to trimming and J lost 0 bases; unmatched junction nucleotides: 7. This CDR3 is built from 17 residues. Germline V gene sequence: CDR1 LGHNA, CDR2 YNFKEQ. CDR3 bases: TGTGCCAGCAGCCTGACAGCTAGCGGGGTCTCCTACAATGAGCAGTTCTTC. It is translated as CASSLTASGVSYNEQFF.

V is TRBV5-5 and J is TRBJ2-1, with 7 bases matching TRBD1. Trimming took 3 bases from V and 6 from J; bases not matched to a gene: 6. Germline-derived CDR1 and CDR2 are SGHKS and YYEKEE (reference sequence). The CDR3 totals 14 residues. CDR3 in DNA: TGTGCCAGCAGCTACAAGACAGGGATCAATGAGCAGTTCTTC. Amino acid sequence: CASSYKTGINEQFF.

J is TRBJ2-7 and V is TRBV2, with 9 bases identical to TRBD1. The J segment lost 4 bases and the V segment lost 7 bases, leaving 8 bases of the junction unmatched. CDR3 size: 14 residues. The V gene's germline CDR1 is SNHLY and CDR2 FYNNEI. CDR3 in amino acids: CASKGTGIFYEQYF. CDR3 nucleotides: TGTGCCAGCAAGGGGACAGGGATATTTTACGAGCAGTACTTC.

This clone was seen more than once but under ten times. V gene TRBV19 combines with J gene TRBJ1-2; D gene uncertain. Germline-derived CDR1 and CDR2 are LNHDA and SQIVND (reference sequence). The CDR3 contains 14 residues. The V end was cut by 1 base, the J end by 0 bases, with 6 bases between. CDR3 in DNA: TGTGCCAGTAGTATAGGACAACCTAACTATGGCTACACCTTC. Its protein product is CASSIGQPNYGYTF.

This sequence joins TRBV27 and TRBJ1-4; 10 nucleotides agree with TRBD1. CDR3 size: 17 residues. Trimming removed 6 bases from V and 0 bases from J; junction bases left unmatched: 7. In germline, CDR1 is MNHEY, CDR2 SMNVEV (reference sequence). The CDR3 coding sequence is TGTGCCAGCAGGACCTGGACAGGGGGGTCAACTAATGAAAAACTGTTTTTT. Translation: CASRTWTGGSTNEKLFF.

V gene TRBV5-4 combines with J gene TRBJ1-6; D possibly corresponds to TRBD1 (5 bases). Germline V gene lookup returns CDR1 SGHNT and CDR2 YYREEE (reference sequence). The CDR3 spans 15 residues. The V end lost 2 bases, the J end lost 8 bases, and 14 bases lay between the germline ends. CDR3 DNA: TGTGCCAGCAGCTTACCCGGGACTGATTATTCACCCCTCCACTTT. Residues: CASSLPGTDYSPLHF.

The chain uses TRBV5-5 and TRBJ1-1; no definite D call. V gave up 2 bases and J gave up 4 bases, with 3 bases separating them. This CDR3 comprises 11 residues. Germline V gives CDR1 SGHKS, CDR2 YYEKEE (reference sequence). CDR3 loop: CASSFGTEAFF. DNA of the CDR3: TGTGCCAGCAGCTTCGGCACTGAAGCTTTCTTT.

The chain couples TRBV12-3 or TRBV12-4 to TRBJ1-2; 7 nucleotides line up with TRBD1. The CDR3 runs 12 residues. V shed 6 bases and J 8 bases; nucleotides not matched to a gene: 6. The CDR3: CASRRQGYGYTF. CDR3 bases: TGTGCCAGCAGGAGACAGGGTTACGGCTACACCTTC.

The chain's CDR3 is CASSKYGGDGNNQPQHF. CDR3 DNA: TGTGCCAGTAGTAAATACGGGGGGGACGGGAACAATCAGCCCCAGCATTTT. The chain uses TRBV19 and TRBJ1-5, with D perhaps TRBD1 (5 bases). Germline V gene sequence: CDR1 LNHDA, CDR2 SQIVND (reference sequence). The V and J ends lost 4 bases and 3 bases respectively, with 19 bases between them. CDR3 length: 17 amino acids. The variable domain in full, with the rest retrieved from reference TRBV19 and TRBJ1-5, is DGGITQSPKYLFRKEGQNVTLSCEQNLNHDAMYWYRQDPGQGLRLIYYSQIVNDFQKGDIAEGYSVSREKKESFPLTVTSAQKNPTAFYLCASSKYGGDGNNQPQHFGDGTRLSIL.

The chain joins TRBV18 to TRBJ2-6, with D possibly TRBD1 on 5 matching bases. Germline CDR1 and CDR2: KGHSH and LQKENI. The CDR3 is 15 residues long. The V end was cut by 6 bases, the J end by 0 bases, with 9 bases between. This CDR3 is CASSLQGSGANVLTF. CDR3 bases: TGTGCCAGCTCTCTCCAGGGCTCTGGGGCCAACGTCCTGACTTTC.

V usage is TRBV6-5 and J usage is TRBJ1-4; 7 bases align to TRBD1. The trim removed 3 bases at V and 0 bases at J, leaving 1 base unmatched. Germline V lookup: CDR1 MNHEY, CDR2 SVGAGI. The CDR3 runs 15 residues. The CDR3 is CASSYTGATNEKLFF. CDR3 nucleotide sequence: TGTGCCAGCAGTTATACAGGGGCAACTAATGAAAAACTGTTTTTT.